The T cell receptor beta chain under discussion was sequenced for a study of cytomegalovirus exposure and HLA in healthy donors (dated by TCRdb to between 2016 and 2019). Background on the whole study: In an earlier analysis of roughly 590 of the donors, about 270 Gb of sequence data and 100 million or so unique TCR beta sequences from about 180 million T cells were reported. Roughly 320 gigabases of sequencing data and 75 million to 85 million unique TCR sequences made up an early release that covered some 640 HLA-typed donors. Among the roughly 400 genotyped donors, around 81% belonged to the genetic ancestry cluster associated with self-reported Caucasian donors. The study was designed to test whether signatures of past pathogen exposure could be identified by cataloging public T cell receptors. The study profiled the T cell repertoires of 550 to 700 subjects by immunosequencing and related them to cytomegalovirus serostatus. In addition to the first cohort of roughly 700 subjects, a separate validation cohort of 100 to 150 different subjects was used. The study combined high-throughput TCR immunosequencing, statistical association of individual TCRs with disease status, and machine learning to predict cytomegalovirus infection status. A later analysis re-analyzed previously published TCR beta repertoires from 650 to 800 donors and added high-resolution HLA genotyping to study TCR occurrence patterns. Rather than drawing on any new phenotypic data, the later analysis identified candidate immune exposures from TCR beta sequences and the way those sequences occurred across donors. In an earlier analysis of a few hundred of the donors, high-throughput TCR beta sequencing was used to judge whether each TCR beta V gene segment behaved as functional or pseudogenic. Donor age, sex, ethnicity and CMV serostatus were compiled alongside the repertoire data. Genome-wide SNP genotypes for about three fifths of the roughly 670 donors were used in a later genetic analysis, which treated that subset as a discovery cohort. Every repertoire in the discovery cohort had been generated on one and the same sequencing platform. Class I and class II HLA loci were covered by the typing at four-digit resolution. The number of donors typed differed by locus, with about 620-630 for A, B, C, DRB1 and DQB1, more than 500 for DQA1, 600 to 610 for DPA1, and over 400 for DPB1. Four or five DR-DQ haplotypes were handled as single units for association and clustering because linkage in the cohort was strong. Among about 360 genotyped donors of the cohort, an average of around 240,000 unique TCR beta nucleotide sequences were sequenced per donor, 15% to 20% of them non-productive. Summary of the overall study and its limitations: A later genetic analysis reported fewer N-insertions in productive TCRs among donors in an Asian-associated ancestry cluster than the roughly 700-donor mean. In vitro tests confirmed that a few of the cytomegalovirus-associated TCR beta chains recognize cytomegalovirus antigens. Most CMV-associated TCR beta chains appeared to be HLA-restricted in a later analysis, and the HLA associations seemed to be driven largely by CMV exposure. According to the authors, the approach could potentially be generalized to other disease states and immunological phenotypes. The sequencing pipeline was judged likely to have produced a cluster of highly shared sequence variants as a technical artifact. Roughly uniform sequencing depth across donors was assumed in presence/absence analyses, although this assumption may not hold. A later analysis found that TCR association rates varied across HLA loci, with DRB1 alleles showing the most associated TCRs and HLA-C alleles the fewest. In a later analysis, HLA-associated TCR beta chains showed more clonal expansion and lower generation probabilities than non-associated chains that were equally common. When HLA alleles, especially DR and DQ, strongly co-occurred, TCR associations were difficult to assign to individual alleles. The study listed 150 to 200 TCR beta chains as associated with cytomegalovirus. Immune exposure information for the cohort was limited to CMV serostatus. Broadly in line with IMGT annotations, most TCR beta V segments showed up in productive rearrangements about 87% or about 30% of the time in an earlier analysis of approximately 600 of the donors. A later analysis associated roughly 17,000 TCR beta sequences with specific HLA alleles at a false discovery rate of 0.05. Because counts were too low, more than 15 rarely observed V segments, including chromosome 9 orphons, were excluded from the earlier analysis of several hundred of the donors. In both the original and validation cohorts, the classifier was reported to diagnose cytomegalovirus status with high specificity and sensitivity. Correlated functional status among segregating V segments might be attributable to linkage disequilibrium, but an unknown experimental factor could not be ruled out. Because HLA typing was unavailable for some donors at each locus, only the typed subset was used in association tests. The cohort was sequenced for TCR beta chains only, and without alpha or paired-chain data the features that could be detected were limited. A later genetic analysis associated a missense DCLRE1C variant with V-gene and J-gene trimming of TCR beta chains, and an independent cohort replicated the association. Most TCR sequences were seen in very few donors, while some public TCRs were found in many individuals. A further reported finding was that TCR beta sequences accurately predicted the HLA-A and HLA-B alleles for most subjects in the first cohort. According to a later analysis, parvovirus B19, influenza, CMV and Epstein-Barr virus appeared linked to several top co-occurrence clusters. The 87-base-pair reads could not distinguish some IMGT-functional V segments, including TRBV6-2 and TRBV6-3, so those segments were excluded.

The cohort was made up of about 670 healthy bone marrow donors. Cohort members were all nominally healthy when sampled, although unrecorded immune exposures were likely present. The donor tested CMV seropositive, placing the donor among the approximately 310 seropositive members of the cohort. A peripheral blood sample was collected from each donor, and TCR beta sequencing was performed on peripheral blood mononuclear cells. Genomic DNA was extracted from the blood cell samples with the Qiagen DNeasy Blood Extraction Kit. The CDR3 holds 15 amino acids from the cysteine to the phenylalanine. This entry keeps only the CDR3 DNA: 45 bases, framed from base 1. As encoded in the germline V gene (reference sequence), CDR1 is LNHDA while CDR2 is SQIVND. From V the trimming removes 8 bases and from J it removes 5 bases, while the gene matches leave 14 bases of the junction unaccounted for. The library was built by means of the immunoSEQ multiplex PCR assay. A mixture of 60 forward primers for TCR Vbeta segments and 13 reverse primers for TCR Jbeta segments was used in the multiplex PCR. The CDR3 region of rearranged TCR beta genes was amplified from genomic DNA with a multiplex PCR assay. On the Illumina HiSeq System, the amplified TCR beta libraries were sequenced as 87-base-pair reads. The published analysis was carried out like this. A later analysis counted approximately 76 million unique TCR beta chains across the 650 to 700 repertoires, and approximately 11 million of these chains were shared by at least two donors. Raw reads were error-corrected and collapsed into unique sequences with a nearest-neighbor algorithm that merged closely related sequences to remove PCR and sequencing errors. To assign V, D and J gene segments, CDR3 sequences were aligned to IMGT reference sequences. For a sequence to be retained, a match of at least six nucleotides was required to both a V gene segment and a J gene segment. A rearrangement was called productive if the CDR3 had no stop codons and remained in frame with V and J, and every other rearrangement was called non-productive. Following IMGT convention, CDR3 was defined as the stretch from the second conserved V-encoded cysteine up to the conserved J-encoded phenylalanine. Sequences without an unambiguous match to a single V gene segment were excluded from the earlier analysis of about 640 of the donors. In an earlier analysis of almost 600 of the donors, a V segment was called functional when productive rearrangements were above 56.7%, and segregating when the standard deviation between donors exceeded 5%. A statistical classification framework was developed to diagnose cytomegalovirus status using the catalog of TCR beta chain sequences. In a later analysis, TCR nucleotide sequences were compared against IMGT/GENE-DB human TR gene sequences so that V and J genes could be assigned. The TCRdist pipeline was used in a later analysis to assign CDR3 sequences and most-parsimonious VDJ recombination scenarios. In a later analysis, each TCR beta chain was defined by its CDR3 amino acid sequence together with its V-gene family, and reads without a unique V-gene family were excluded. To address suspected cross-contamination and a sequencing artifact, a later analysis removed 592 highly shared, low-generation-probability nucleotide sequences. For each public chain, a later analysis derived a clonal expansion index from normalized ranks of inferred template counts within each repertoire. In a later analysis, generation probabilities were computed with a VDJ recombination model fitted to out-of-frame rearrangements, and the resulting probabilities were checked against IGoR. A later analysis scored TCR-TCR, TCR-HLA and TCR-CMV co-occurrence with hypergeometric tests, applying a repertoire-size bias correction to TCR pairs. In a later analysis, false discovery rates were estimated by permuting HLA or CMV assignments 20 times. In a later analysis, co-occurring TCRs were grouped using DBSCAN, with TCRdist sequence similarity added in when clustering inside HLA-allele-positive subsets. Repertoires with fewer than 30,000 or more than 120,000 public chains were left out of co-occurrence clustering, as were about 5 repertoires with anomalous nucleotide sharing. The table comes from immuneACCESS by way of TCRdb, which keeps in-frame sequences with V and J called. Part of the clones is missing from these tables; in studies checked, under half for an unresolved V gene and the rest for unknown reasons. That table gives V, J and clone size, and the DNA gave D and trimming. The sample table records about 130,000 clones; 70% to 85% of these occur just once. Of the sample, 4% is held by the ten largest clones.

In the case of this clone: Its antigen remains unidentified. No base quality information exists; no much larger clone differs at one position.

Recombination linked TRBV19 to TRBJ2-5; 7 bases in between match TRBD2. This clonotype originated in a man aged 35-49 years in good health and CMV-seropositive. Sequenced material: PBMCs. This receptor has the CDR3 CASQLAVAAGETQYF. The DNA reads TGTGCCAGTCAGCTAGCGGTAGCGGCGGGGGAGACCCAGTACTTC. When the CDR3 is completed using the reference TRBV19 and TRBJ2-5 genes on either side, the full variable domain is DGGITQSPKYLFRKEGQNVTLSCEQNLNHDAMYWYRQDPGQGLRLIYYSQIVNDFQKGDIAEGYSVSREKKESFPLTVTSAQKNPTAFYLCASQLAVAAGETQYFGPGTRLLVL.